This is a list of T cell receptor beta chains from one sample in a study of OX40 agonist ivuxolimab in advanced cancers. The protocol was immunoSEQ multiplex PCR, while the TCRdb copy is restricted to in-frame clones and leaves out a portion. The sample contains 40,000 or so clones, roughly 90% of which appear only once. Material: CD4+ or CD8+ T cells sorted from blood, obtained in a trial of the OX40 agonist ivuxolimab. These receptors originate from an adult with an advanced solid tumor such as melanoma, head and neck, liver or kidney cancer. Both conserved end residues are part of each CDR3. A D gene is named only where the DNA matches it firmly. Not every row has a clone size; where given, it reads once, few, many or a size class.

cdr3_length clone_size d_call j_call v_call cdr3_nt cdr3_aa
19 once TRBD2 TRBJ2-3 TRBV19 TGTGCCAGTAGTATAGATCCCGGGACTAGCGGGGGGGCCGTAGATACGCAGTATTTT CASSIDPGTSGGAVDTQYF
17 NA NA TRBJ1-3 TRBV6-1 TGTGCCAGCAGTGAAGCGCTTCGGGGGAGCTCGGGAAACACCATATATTTT CASSEALRGSSGNTIYF
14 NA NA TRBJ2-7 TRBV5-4 TGTGCCAGCAGGGCCGGACAGTCTCGCTACGAGCAGTACTTC CASRAGQSRYEQYF
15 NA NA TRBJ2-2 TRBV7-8 TGTGCCAGCAGCTTCTGGCAGGGTGTAACCGGGGAGCTGTTTTTT CASSFWQGVTGELFF
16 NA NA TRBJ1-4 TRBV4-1 TGCGCCAGCAGCCAAAACCCGGGCCGTGCGGGGGAAAAACTGTTTTTT CASSQNPGRAGEKLFF
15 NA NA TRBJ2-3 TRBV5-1 TGCGCCAGCAGCTTGGGCCCTCCAGTGGCGGATACGCAGTATTTT CASSLGPPVADTQYF
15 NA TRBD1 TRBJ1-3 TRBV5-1 TGCGCCAGCAGCCTTACAGGGGGCAGGGGAAACACCATATATTTT CASSLTGGRGNTIYF
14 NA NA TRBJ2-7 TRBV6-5 TGTGCCAGCAGTTACTCGGCAGGCTTCGACGAGCAGTACTTC CASSYSAGFDEQYF
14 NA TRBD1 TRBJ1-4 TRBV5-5 TGTGCCAGCAGCTGGACAGGGGGCGGTGAAAAACTGTTTTTT CASSWTGGGEKLFF
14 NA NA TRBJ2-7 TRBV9 TGTGCCAGCAGCGCAGCGGACAGATCCTACGAGCAGTACTTC CASSAADRSYEQYF
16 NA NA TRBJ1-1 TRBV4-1 TGCGCCAGCAGCCAAGCTGTTTACGGACCCCTGGTAGGAGCTTTCTTT CASSQAVYGPLVGAFF
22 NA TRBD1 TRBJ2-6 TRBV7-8 TGTGCCAGCAGCCCGCCGAGGGGGCCTCGTTCCTCCACACACTTTGGGGCCAACGTCCTGACTTTC CASSPPRGPRSSTHFGANVLTF
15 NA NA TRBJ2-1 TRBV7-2 TGTGCCAGCAGCCCCCTTGTGAGCGGATACAATGAGCAGTTCTTC CASSPLVSGYNEQFF
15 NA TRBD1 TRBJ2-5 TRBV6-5 TGTGCCAGCAGTGGATGGGACAGGGGGCCCGAGACCCAGTACTTC CASSGWDRGPETQYF
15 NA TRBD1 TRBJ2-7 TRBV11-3 TGTGCCAGCAGCTTCGGGGGACAGGGGTATCACGAGCAGTACTTC CASSFGGQGYHEQYF
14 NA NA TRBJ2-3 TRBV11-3 TGTGCCAGCAGCTTTGATGCGGGCACAGATACGCAGTATTTT CASSFDAGTDTQYF
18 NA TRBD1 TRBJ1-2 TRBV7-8 TGTGCCAGCAGTCTTAGAGGAGGGACAGGGGTGACTAACTATGGCTACACCTTC CASSLRGGTGVTNYGYTF
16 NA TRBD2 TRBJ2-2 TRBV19 TGTGCCAGTAGTGGGAGGACTAGCGGGAACACCGGGGAGCTGTTTTTT CASSGRTSGNTGELFF
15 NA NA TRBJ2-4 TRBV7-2 TGTGCCAGCAGCGCTATGAGGAGCGGGAAAAACATTCAGTACTTC CASSAMRSGKNIQYF
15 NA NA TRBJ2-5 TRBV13 TGTGCCAGCAGCCTGAGGGGGGGGGTCCGGGAGACCCAGTACTTC CASSLRGGVRETQYF
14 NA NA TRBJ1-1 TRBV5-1 TGCGCCAGCAGCTTGGAGCCCTATTACACTGAAGCTTTCTTT CASSLEPYYTEAFF
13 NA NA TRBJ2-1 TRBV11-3 TGTGCCAGCAGCTTAGAGTGGAACAATGAGCAGTTCTTC CASSLEWNNEQFF
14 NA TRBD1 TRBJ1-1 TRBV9 TGTGCCAGCAGCATCTCTACAGGGGGGATTGAAGCTTTCTTT CASSISTGGIEAFF
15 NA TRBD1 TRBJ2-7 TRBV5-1 TGCGCCAGCAGCTTGGGCTGGACAGGGGAGGTAGAGCAGTACTTC CASSLGWTGEVEQYF
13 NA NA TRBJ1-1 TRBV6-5 TGTGCCAGCAGCCCCAGAGGGGGCACTGAAGCTTTCTTT CASSPRGGTEAFF
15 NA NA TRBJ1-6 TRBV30 TGTGCCTGGAGTGTGGGGGGCCTTTATAATTCACCCCTCCACTTT CAWSVGGLYNSPLHF
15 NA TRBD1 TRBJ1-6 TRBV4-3 TGCGCCAGCAGCCAAGATCGGGACAGAGATTCACCCCTCCACTTT CASSQDRDRDSPLHF